The entry below gives a single TCR beta chain sequence along with its context. These data belong to a study of shared clonotypes between healthy human individuals. In the study overall: Donors consisted of two women and three men between 18 and 49. Each donor's CD8 memory used one plate, CD8 naive two, each CD4 subset three.

The authors ran the assay at deep level. Only in-frame clones appear in the TCRdb table, and some are missing; sequencing was by immunoSEQ multiplex PCR. The sample shows 850,000 to 1,200,000 clones, around 76% of them seen only once. The V and J ends lost 4 bases and 6 bases respectively, with 12 bases between them. The CDR3 loop spans 13 amino acids. Per germline, CDR1 MNHNY and CDR2 SVGAGI (reference sequence). Sample: memory CD4+ T cells sorted from blood. As for subset: CD45RA-negative fraction. The receptor was derived from a man between 18 and 29 years old in good health. The V and J genes are TRBV6-6 and TRBJ1-1; TRBD1 is a possible D gene (6 bases). Written as DNA, the CDR3 is TGTGCCAGCAGTTCCCCGACAGGCGCTGAAGCTTTCTTT. Translation: CASSSPTGAEAFF.